This T cell receptor (beta chain) was obtained from a study of response to subunit inactivated influenza vaccine. This clonotype was detected only a few times. The ends lost 2 bases at V and 4 bases at J; junction bases unmatched: 5. This CDR3 spans 15 amino acids. CDR1 ENHRY and CDR2 SYGVKD come from the germline V gene. Each CDR3 protein is one row after TCRdb ran MiXCR on the RT-PCR reads. The sample yields 150,000 to 200,000 distinct CDR3 sequences, roughly 12% seen once. The same sample was also used in a study of T cells expressing NK-cell markers. That report notes: 5'RACE template switching with UMIs generated TCR beta cDNA. The authors derived TCR beta repertoires from sorted CD3+CD56+NKG2C+, CD3+CD56+NKG2C- and CD3+CD56-NKG2C+ T cells. There were seven HCMV-seropositive donors and one seronegative donor among the eight sequenced. Among CD8+ T cells from several donors, dominant NKG2C+ clonotypes accounted for about 1.0-7.0%. Dominance of the CD3+CD56-NKG2C+ fraction by these clonotypes also held in several donors.

The sequencing used CD8+ T cells sorted from PBMCs, collected 11 to 12 days after vaccination. The clonotype was recovered from a man aged 45-65 years who received an inactivated influenza vaccine. This rearrangement joins TRBV10-3 to TRBJ2-5; 9 positions agree with TRBD1. Here the CDR3 reads CAISERGQGAETQYF. Written as DNA, the CDR3 is TGTGCCATCAGTGAGAGGGGACAGGGTGCAGAGACCCAGTACTTC.